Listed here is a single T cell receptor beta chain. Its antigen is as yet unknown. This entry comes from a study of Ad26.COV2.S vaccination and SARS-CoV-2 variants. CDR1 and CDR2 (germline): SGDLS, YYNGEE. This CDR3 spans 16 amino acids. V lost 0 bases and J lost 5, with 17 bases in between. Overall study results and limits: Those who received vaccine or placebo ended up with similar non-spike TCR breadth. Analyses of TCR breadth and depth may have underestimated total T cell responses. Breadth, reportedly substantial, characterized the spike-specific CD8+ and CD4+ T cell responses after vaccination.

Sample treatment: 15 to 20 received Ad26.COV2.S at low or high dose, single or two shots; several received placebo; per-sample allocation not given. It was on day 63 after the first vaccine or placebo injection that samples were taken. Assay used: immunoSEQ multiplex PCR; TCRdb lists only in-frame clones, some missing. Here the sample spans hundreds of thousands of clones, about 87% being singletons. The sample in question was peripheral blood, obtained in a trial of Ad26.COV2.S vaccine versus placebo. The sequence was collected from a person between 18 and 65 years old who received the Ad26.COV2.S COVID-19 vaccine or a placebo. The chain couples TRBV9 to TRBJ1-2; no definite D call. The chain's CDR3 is CASSVDRRGRNYGYTF. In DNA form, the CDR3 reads TGTGCCAGCAGCGTAGACCGACGCGGTAGGAATTATGGCTACACCTTC.